The 31 T cell receptor beta chains given below trace back to one sample, sequenced in a study of shared clonotypes between healthy human individuals. Naive CD8 cells comprised CD45RO-negative, CCR7-positively selected cells, excluding terminally differentiated effector memory CD45RA+ cells. Sequencing was performed with immunoSEQ multiplex PCR; in TCRdb, only in-frame clones are kept and a portion is missing. Seen here are 660,000 or so clones, 95% to 97% observed once, and the top ten hold about 0.11%. Input material: naive CD8+ T cells sorted from blood. Receptor source: a woman aged 25 to 39 in good health.

This chain links TRBV10-3 with TRBJ2-1; 10 bases map to TRBD2. Germline lookup yields CDR1 ENHRY and CDR2 SYGVKD. The CDR3 has 15 amino acids. With V trimmed by 10 bases and J by 7 bases, 13 bases remained unmatched. The CDR3 loop reads CATTDTSGIRNEQFF. The CDR3 region has the DNA TGTGCCACCACAGATACTAGCGGGATTCGAAATGAGCAGTTCTTC.

CDR3 protein: CASSPTTDSSYEQYF. The DNA for the CDR3 is TGCGCCAGCAGCCCAACCACGGATAGCTCCTACGAGCAGTACTTC. This rearrangement joins TRBV4-1 to TRBJ2-5; D gene uncertain. The J call may be mistaken, given a closer DNA end match to TRBJ2-7. Germline V gene data show CDR1 as MGHRA and CDR2 as YSYEKL. This CDR3 comprises 15 residues.

In its sample, this clone was seen once. The chain is built from TRBV2 and TRBJ1-2, with 11 nucleotides matching TRBD1. CDR1 is SNHLY and CDR2 is FYNNEI in the germline V gene. Trimming at V came to 6 bases and at J to 7 bases, leaving 10 bases not matched to a gene. The CDR3 sequence is 15 residues long. CDR3 sequence: CASREGGQGAGGYTF. DNA for the CDR3: TGTGCCAGCAGAGAGGGCGGACAGGGGGCGGGTGGCTACACCTTC. Filled out from reference TRBV2 and TRBJ1-2, the complete variable domain reads EPEVTQTPSHQVTQMGQEVILRCVPISNHLYFYWYRQILGQKVEFLVSFYNNEISEKSEIFDDQFSVERPDGSNFTLKIRSTKLEDSAMYFCASREGGQGAGGYTFGSGTRLTVV.

The chain employs TRBV25-1 and TRBJ1-2, with TRBD1 as a possible D gene (5 bases). Trimming shortened V by 4 bases and J by 8 bases, and 14 bases separated the two germline ends. The germline CDR1 and CDR2 sequences are MGHDK and SYGVNS. The CDR3 length is 13 residues. CDR3 in amino acids: CASSVSRDRGYTF. In DNA, the CDR3 is TGTGCCAGCAGTGTTTCTAGGGACCGCGGCTACACCTTC.

The chain combines TRBV6-6 with TRBJ2-3, with D perhaps matching TRBD1 or TRBD2 (5 bases each). The germline gives CDR1 MNHNY, CDR2 SVGAGI (reference sequence). The CDR3 covers 15 residues. V was cut by 8 bases and J by 3 bases, with 18 bases left in between. For the CDR3, the DNA is TGTGCCAGCCAGTCGGGGCGGTCGGCGACAGATACGCAGTATTTT. Translating gives CASQSGRSATDTQYF.

The rearrangement links TRBV25-1 to TRBJ2-1; 7 bases match TRBD2. From germline, CDR1 is MGHDK and CDR2 SYGVNS. Losses at the gene ends were 5 bases for V and 6 bases for J; bases not matched to a gene: 4. This CDR3 has 13 residues. Here the CDR3 reads CASSPSSGNEQFF. The CDR3 DNA is TGTGCCAGCAGTCCGTCTAGCGGCAATGAGCAGTTCTTC. The full variable domain, completed using reference TRBV25-1 and TRBJ2-1, is EADIYQTPRYLVIGTGKKITLECSQTMGHDKMYWYQQDPGMELHLIHYSYGVNSTEKGDLSSESTVSRIRTEHFPLTLESARPSHTSQYLCASSPSSGNEQFFGPGTRLTVL.

The CDR3 loop reads CASKIDRIYEQYF. The CDR3 region has the DNA TGTGCCAGCAAGATTGACAGAATTTACGAGCAGTACTTC. The chain carries TRBV2 and TRBJ2-7; perhaps TRBD1 as D (5 bases). The CDR3 has 13 residues. V gave up 7 bases and J gave up 4 bases, with 14 bases separating them. Germline V gives CDR1 SNHLY, CDR2 FYNNEI.

The chain employs TRBV27 and TRBJ1-5; TRBD1 matches at 9 bases. After removal of 0 bases from V and 9 bases from J, the junction contained 6 bases not matched to a gene. Germline V gives CDR1 MNHEY, CDR2 SMNVEV (reference sequence). This CDR3 region has 15 residues. The CDR3 coding sequence is TGTGCCAGCAGTTTATCGGGACAGGGCAGGCCGCCCCAGCATTTT. This translates into CASSLSGQGRPPQHF.

The chain combines TRBV27 with TRBJ2-7, with 9 bases lining up with TRBD1. J gave up 3 bases and V 0 bases, and 6 bases lay outside the gene matches. This CDR3 has 16 residues. Looked up from germline, CDR1 is MNHEY and CDR2 is SMNVEV (reference sequence). The CDR3 sequence: CASSLSQGAARYEQYF. CDR3 DNA: TGTGCCAGCAGTTTATCACAGGGGGCGGCGCGCTACGAGCAGTACTTC.

A word on this clone: Other DNA sequences in the sample encode the same CDR3. The rearrangement links TRBV27 to TRBJ2-7; 7 bases are a match to TRBD2. Germline lookup yields CDR1 MNHEY and CDR2 SMNVEV (reference sequence). The CDR3 is made up of 14 amino acids. The ends lost 5 bases at V and 2 bases at J; junction bases unmatched: 6. The CDR3 reads CASSLSGQTYEQYF. The CDR3 coding sequence is TGTGCCAGCAGTCTTAGCGGGCAGACCTACGAGCAGTACTTC.

Regarding this clone: The identical CDR3 is also encoded by other nucleotide sequences in the sample. The rearrangement links TRBV27 to TRBJ2-3; TRBD2 agrees at 9 bases. The V gene end was trimmed by 2 bases and the J gene end by 3 bases; junction bases not matched to a gene: 0. This CDR3 is 14 amino acids long. CDR1 and CDR2 (germline): MNHEY, SMNVEV (reference sequence). The CDR3 region is CASSLAGGTDTQYF. CDR3 in DNA: TGTGCCAGCAGTTTAGCGGGAGGGACAGATACGCAGTATTTT.

The chain has TRBV30 and TRBJ1-1; 9 nucleotides align to TRBD1. This CDR3 has 16 residues. The V and J ends lost 4 bases and 5 bases, in that order; junction bases with no gene match: 14. In germline, CDR1 is GTSNPN, CDR2 SVGIG (reference sequence). CDR3 loop: CAWTGTGRGGGTEAFF. CDR3 bases: TGTGCCTGGACCGGGACAGGGAGAGGAGGGGGAACTGAAGCTTTCTTT.

This rearrangement joins TRBV7-6 to TRBJ1-2; 8 bases match TRBD1. Germline lookup yields CDR1 SGHVS and CDR2 FNYEAQ. With V trimmed by 3 bases and J by 4 bases, 4 bases remained unmatched. CDR3 length: 14 amino acids. CDR3 region: CASSFSQGGYGYTF. CDR3 coding DNA: TGTGCCAGCAGCTTTTCACAGGGGGGCTATGGCTACACCTTC. Full variable domain (outside the CDR3, taken from reference TRBV7-6 and TRBJ1-2): GAGVSQSPRYKVTKRGQDVALRCDPISGHVSLYWYRQALGQGPEFLTYFNYEAQQDKSGLPNDRFSAERPEGSISTLTIQRTEQRDSAMYRCASSFSQGGYGYTFGSGTRLTVV.

The rearrangement links TRBV2 to TRBJ1-4; D is undetermined. Germline V lookup: CDR1 SNHLY, CDR2 FYNNEI. Trimming cost V 2 bases and J 4 bases, with 11 bases left between them. This CDR3 has 15 amino acids. The CDR3 sequence: CASSEWASYNEKLFF. The CDR3, as DNA: TGTGCCAGCAGTGAATGGGCTTCCTATAATGAAAAACTGTTTTTT. The complete variable domain, with remaining parts taken from reference TRBV2 and TRBJ1-4, reads EPEVTQTPSHQVTQMGQEVILRCVPISNHLYFYWYRQILGQKVEFLVSFYNNEISEKSEIFDDQFSVERPDGSNFTLKIRSTKLEDSAMYFCASSEWASYNEKLFFGSGTQLSVL.

The chain couples TRBV7-6 to TRBJ2-7, with D perhaps matching TRBD2 (5 bases). Germline lookup yields CDR1 SGHVS and CDR2 FNYEAQ. The V and J ends lost 5 bases and 0 bases respectively, with 14 bases between them. The length of the CDR3 is 15 residues. The CDR3 DNA reads as TGTGCCAGCAGCCCCGGGATGCCGAGCTCCTACGAGCAGTACTTC. This translates into CASSPGMPSSYEQYF.

The rearrangement joins TRBV9 to TRBJ2-3; perhaps TRBD2 as D (5 bases). CDR1 is SGDLS and CDR2 is YYNGEE in the germline V gene. V lost 0 bases to trimming and J lost 2 bases, with 13 bases between them. CDR3 length: 16 residues. CDR3 nucleotide sequence: TGTGCCAGCAGCGTAGAAGGACTCACCTACACAGATACGCAGTATTTT. This translates into CASSVEGLTYTDTQYF. Full variable domain (outside the CDR3, taken from reference TRBV9 and TRBJ2-3): DSGVTQTPKHLITATGQRVTLRCSPRSGDLSVYWYQQSLDQGLQFLIQYYNGEERAKGNILERFSAQQFPDLHSELNLSSLELGDSALYFCASSVEGLTYTDTQYFGPGTRLTVL.

The chain has TRBV15 and TRBJ2-3, with a possible D match to TRBD1 (6 bases). The CDR3 is made up of 15 amino acids. Germline CDR1 reads LNHNV; CDR2 reads YYDKDF (reference sequence). V was shortened by 1 base and J by 0 bases, with 8 bases between the two germline ends. CDR3 in DNA: TGTGCCACCAGCAGAGGGACAGTCAGCACAGATACGCAGTATTTT. Amino acid sequence: CATSRGTVSTDTQYF.

The CDR3 sequence is CASSARGGGNTEAFF. The CDR3 DNA is TGTGCCAGCAGTGCCAGGGGTGGCGGGAACACTGAAGCTTTCTTT. This sequence joins TRBV25-1 and TRBJ1-1, with D possibly TRBD1 on 6 matching bases. Germline CDR1 reads MGHDK; CDR2 reads SYGVNS. V gave up 4 bases and J gave up 1 base, with 13 bases separating them. The CDR3 has 15 amino acids.

The V and J genes are TRBV6-6 and TRBJ2-3, with a tentative D call TRBD1 (5 bases). This CDR3 region has 14 residues. The germline V gene encodes CDR1 MNHNY and CDR2 SVGAGI (reference sequence). Trimming removed 5 bases at V and 0 bases at J, with 9 bases between. This CDR3 reads CASSPDTSTDTQYF. CDR3 coding DNA: TGTGCCAGCAGTCCGGACACCAGCACAGATACGCAGTATTTT.

This CDR3 is CASRTGSDGYTF. Here the CDR3 DNA reads TGTGCCAGCCGCACAGGATCGGACGGCTACACCTTC. V usage is TRBV27 and J usage is TRBJ1-2, with D possibly TRBD1 on 5 matching bases. Germline V gives CDR1 MNHEY, CDR2 SMNVEV (reference sequence). V lost 8 bases and J 8 bases, leaving 15 bases between the germline ends. The CDR3 covers 12 residues.

About this clone: This sample includes further DNA sequences coding for the same CDR3. J is TRBJ1-5 and V is TRBV27; D unresolved. Trimming stripped 5 bases from V and 0 bases from J, with 5 bases between. The CDR3 has 13 residues. Germline V CDR1 and CDR2: MNHEY, SMNVEV (reference sequence). CDR3 in amino acids: CASSLDSNQPQHF. The DNA for the CDR3 is TGTGCCAGCAGTCTCGATAGCAATCAGCCCCAGCATTTT.

This clone was detected once. J is TRBJ2-1 and V is TRBV11-2; maybe TRBD2 (5 bases). Germline V lookup: CDR1 SGHAT, CDR2 FQNNGV. This CDR3 has 13 residues. CDR3 protein: CASARVTYNEQFF. In DNA, the CDR3 is TGTGCAAGCGCGCGGGTAACCTACAATGAGCAGTTCTTC.

In DNA form, the CDR3 reads TGTGCCACTTCTAGCGGGATAGGTACAGATACGCAGTATTTT. It codes for CATSSGIGTDTQYF. The J gene is TRBJ2-3, the V gene TRBV19; 9 bases are a match to TRBD2. The germline gives CDR1 LNHDA, CDR2 SQIVND (reference sequence). The junction had 8 bases not matched to a gene; V was cut back by 10 bases and J by 3 bases. This CDR3 contains 14 residues.

This rearrangement joins TRBV19 to TRBJ1-1; no definite D call. With 1 base removed from V and 1 base from J, the gap between germline ends came to 10 bases. CDR1 and CDR2 (germline): LNHDA, SQIVND (reference sequence). This CDR3 spans 15 amino acids. CDR3 DNA sequence: TGTGCCAGTAGTATAGGGGCCTCTAAGAACACTGAAGCTTTCTTT. Translation: CASSIGASKNTEAFF.

This chain connects TRBV5-4 to TRBJ2-7; D gene unclear. CDR3 size: 12 residues. CDR1 SGHNT and CDR2 YYREEE come from the germline V gene (reference sequence). V lost 3 bases and J lost 5, with 9 bases in between. The DNA for the CDR3 is TGTGCCAGCAGCTCCCTCATGGACGAGCAGTACTTC. Translated, it gives CASSSLMDEQYF. The full variable domain, its missing parts supplied by reference TRBV5-4 and TRBJ2-7, is ETGVTQSPTHLIKTRGQQVTLRCSSQSGHNTVSWYQQALGQGPQFIFQYYREEENGRGNFPPRFSGLQFPNYSSELNVNALELDDSALYLCASSSLMDEQYFGPGTRLTVT.

Points on this clone: At the DNA level, this CDR3 is encoded by other sequences in the same sample as well. The chain uses TRBV9 and TRBJ2-3; no clear D gene. Germline values: CDR1 SGDLS, CDR2 YYNGEE. This CDR3 is 12 amino acids long. The V and J ends lost 3 bases and 2 bases respectively, with 4 bases between them. CDR3 amino acids: CASSAITDTQYF. DNA of the CDR3: TGTGCCAGCAGCGCGATCACAGATACGCAGTATTTT.

J is TRBJ2-1 and V is TRBV29-1; TRBD1 is a possible D gene (6 bases). This CDR3 is built from 14 residues. The V end lost 3 bases, the J end lost 5 bases, and 14 bases lay between the germline ends. The germline V gene encodes CDR1 SQVTM and CDR2 ANQGSEA. The CDR3 spells CSVESWQGNNEQFF. CDR3 sequence (DNA): TGCAGCGTTGAGAGTTGGCAGGGGAACAATGAGCAGTTCTTC.

The chain recombines TRBV25-1 with TRBJ2-1, with a possible D match to TRBD2 (5 bases). Germline V CDR1 and CDR2: MGHDK, SYGVNS. The V end was cut by 5 bases, the J end by 7 bases, with 15 bases between. CDR3 length: 14 amino acids. CDR3 bases: TGTGCCAGCAGTTTCGGGAATAGTCAGAATGAGCAGTTCTTC. It codes for CASSFGNSQNEQFF.

The count of this clone is one. The chain joins TRBV7-2 to TRBJ1-5; D call uncertain. The V and J ends lost 5 bases and 0 bases respectively, with 8 bases between them. Germline CDR1 and CDR2: SGHTA and FQGNSA. This CDR3 is built from 14 residues. The CDR3 region is CASSGSRSNQPQHF. The CDR3 DNA reads TGTGCCAGCAGCGGGAGTCGTAGCAATCAGCCCCAGCATTTT.

In this sample, this clone turned up once. The genes are TRBV30 and TRBJ1-4; D ambiguous. Germline lookup yields CDR1 GTSNPN and CDR2 SVGIG (reference sequence). This CDR3 region has 14 residues. V was trimmed by 5 bases and J by 0 bases, leaving 10 bases between them. The CDR3: CAWGKNATNEKLFF. Written as DNA, the CDR3 is TGTGCCTGGGGGAAGAACGCAACTAATGAAAAACTGTTTTTT. The complete variable domain, with remaining parts taken from reference TRBV30 and TRBJ1-4, reads SQTIHQWPATLVQPVGSPLSLECTVEGTSNPNLYWYRQAAGRGLQLLFYSVGIGQISSEVPQNLSASRPQDRQFILSSKKLLLSDSGFYLCAWGKNATNEKLFFGSGTQLSVL.

The rearrangement joins TRBV12-1 to TRBJ2-1. TRBV12-1 is recorded as a pseudogene. The CDR3 runs to 11 residues. The CDR3 coding sequence is TGTGCCAGCAGCCGCCCCAATGAGCAGTTCTTC. Translated, it gives CASSRPNEQFF.